What follows describes a single T cell receptor beta chain. The data originate from a study of blood T cells in healthy people across ages. For the second PCR, which ran for about 7 to 11 cycles, a sample-barcoded 5' primer and a J-beta primer mix were used. A single record per CDR3 protein comes from TCRdb applying MiXCR to the 5' RACE reads. The table records approximately 800,000 distinct CDR3 sequences, around 25% of them present only once. In addition, the sample was reused for a study of T cells of mothers and their children.

The TCR sequence derives from a boy between 10 and 17 years old in good health. The sequencing input was blood.

The CDR3 DNA reads as TGCAGCGTTGCTGACAGGGGCGCTTCTCGCTCCTACAATGAGCAGTTCTTC. Translating it yields CSVADRGASRSYNEQFF. The chain couples TRBV29-1 to TRBJ2-1; 8 nucleotides agree with TRBD1. After removal of 4 bases from V and 0 bases from J, the junction contained 11 bases not matched to a gene. CDR1 is SQVTM and CDR2 is ANQGSEA in the germline V gene. This CDR3 region has 17 residues.